The T cell receptor (beta chain) under discussion was sequenced for a study of blood T cell repertoires in COVID-19 (TCRdb year 2020). For the study in its entirety: Samples covering the acute and convalescent phases of COVID-19 were provided by collaborators in the United States, Italy and Spain. The prospective study material was composed of cDNA or gDNA derived from T cells, B-cell-depleted T cells, or PBMCs. Subjects who had been exposed to COVID-19, were actively infected with it, or had recovered from it provided the deeply sampled blood TCRbeta repertoires that made up the dataset. A freely available public database, intended as a resource for researchers studying the immune response to SARS-CoV-2, is where the repertoires were released. The samples were drawn from two sources: the first 160 participants of the ongoing ImmuneRACE study, and 1,200 or so subjects contributed by 6 global collaborators. Sample metadata almost always included a de-identified subject ID, COVID-19 status, age in years and sex. Where HLA class I and class II types were available, the types were taken from metadata supplied by the sample provider, not from assay-based typing. Overall study outcomes, separate from this receptor: The quantity of clinical and demographic metadata differed by source and by participant and was supplied without curation.

V has 8 bases trimmed and J has 5 bases trimmed; junction bases matching no gene number 13. From the cysteine up to the phenylalanine, the CDR3 has a length of 15 residues. The retained sequence is limited to the CDR3, 45 bases, with the frame set at the first base. From the germline V gene (reference sequence), CDR1 is LNHDA and CDR2 is SQIVND. As to this clone: Its antigen target is currently unknown. One base away there is no much larger clone; base qualities are not given.

TCRbeta CDR3 regions were amplified from genomic DNA by means of the immunoSEQ Assay, a bias-controlled multiplex PCR. The published analysis was carried out like this. The number of nucleated cells in each sample was estimated by amplification of reference gene primers within the assay. Sequence reads were collapsed and filtered to measure the absolute abundance of every unique TCRbeta CDR3 rearrangement. For each sample, productive Simpson clonality was calculated as the square root of Simpson's diversity index over productive rearrangements. The clones in this table, taken by TCRdb from immuneACCESS, are in-frame only. Not every clone is retained; where verified, under half of the shortfall comes from an unresolved V gene, and the cause of the rest is unknown. Clonal size and the V and J genes are those of that table, whereas D and trimming came from the DNA. In this sample the table shows approximately 28,000 clones, 90% to 95% of which occur a single time. Approximately 0.84% of the sample is taken by the ten largest.

At one collaborating source in Seattle, patients were enrolled during active infection and were followed longitudinally through the course of disease. The collaborating institutions used their own protocols to collect whole blood in K2EDTA tubes. For TCRbeta analysis, collaborators shipped samples in one of three forms: frozen whole blood, isolated PBMCs, or DNA extracted from either of those sample types. Sequencing input: peripheral blood. This clonotype originated in a woman aged 70-85 years with COVID-19, enrolled during active disease. The chain links TRBV19 with TRBJ1-2; TRBD1 fits 8 bases in the junction. In nucleotide form, the sequence is TGTGCCAGTCTCCTCGGACAGGGTCAGACTTATGGCTACACCTTC. Its amino acids are CASLLGQGQTYGYTF.